The T cell receptor (beta chain) described here comes from a study of identical twins. Study-level points and caveats: Sequences that were beta out-of-frame showed weaker excess twin sharing.

This clonotype was observed a handful of times. Its matching antigen is unknown. Germline values: CDR1 MGHRA, CDR2 YSYEKL. V shed 2 bases and J shed 4 bases, with 6 bases lying between them. This CDR3 has 13 residues. MiXCR was run by TCRdb on the 5' RACE reads, yielding one entry per CDR3 protein. This table holds 250,000 to 350,000 distinct CDR3 sequences, over 8.5% found once. These records were also assigned to another study, of yellow fever vaccine responses in identical twins.

Material: CD8+ T cells sorted from blood. This TCR was recovered from a woman under 30 in good health. V and J are TRBV4-1 and TRBJ1-5; D gene uncertain. The CDR3 sequence: CASSQPKNQPQHF. The CDR3 bases are TGCGCCAGCAGCCAACCTAAGAATCAGCCCCAGCATTTT.